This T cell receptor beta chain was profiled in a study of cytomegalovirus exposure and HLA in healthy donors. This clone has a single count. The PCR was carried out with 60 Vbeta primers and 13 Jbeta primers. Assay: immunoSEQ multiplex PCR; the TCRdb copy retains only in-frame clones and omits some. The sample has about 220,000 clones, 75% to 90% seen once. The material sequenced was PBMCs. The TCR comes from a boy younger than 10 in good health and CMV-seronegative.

CDR3 nucleotides: TGCGCCAGCAGCCACAACCGAGGGGGGGCGGAGGGGGGTAACTATGGCTACACCTTC. Its protein is CASSHNRGGAEGGNYGYTF. The V gene is TRBV4-1, the J gene TRBJ1-2; D is perhaps TRBD1 (6 bases). V was shortened by 3 bases and J by 1 base, with 24 bases between the two germline ends. CDR1 is MGHRA, CDR2 YSYEKL, per germline. CDR3 length: 19 residues.